The 15 T cell receptor beta chains below were found in one sample sequenced in a study of blood T cell repertoires in COVID-19 (dated by TCRdb to 2020 to 2021). The library was built by means of the immunoSEQ multiplex PCR assay. TCRdb's version of the immuneACCESS table is confined to in-frame rearrangements and falls short of the full clone set. An unresolved V gene accounts for under half of the shortfall where checked; the remainder is of unknown origin. This sample lists approximately 240,000 clones; about 85% were detected once. The ten most abundant clones make up roughly 2.8% of the sample. What was sequenced was peripheral blood. The receptors come from a man between 50 and 59 years old who had recovered from COVID-19.

This chain joins TRBV28 and TRBJ2-7, with TRBD1 identical over 7 bases. Germline CDR1 is MDHEN and CDR2 is SYDVKM. The CDR3 loop spans 14 amino acids. V trimming: 3 bases; J trimming: 3 bases; junction bases outside the gene matches: 5. Here the CDR3 DNA reads TGTGCCAGCAGTTTTGACAGGGTGGGCTACGAGCAGTACTTC. It yields the protein CASSFDRVGYEQYF.

The chain has TRBV19 and TRBJ2-1, with a possible D match to TRBD2 (7 bases). Deletions cut 6 bases from V and 1 base from J, with 19 bases between. CDR3 length equals 17 residues. The germline CDR1 and CDR2 sequences are LNHDA and SQIVND (reference sequence). For the CDR3, the DNA is TGTGCCAGTAGGAGGGGGGGGAGGTCGGGTTCCTACAATGAGCAGTTCTTC. Protein product: CASRRGGRSGSYNEQFF. The variable domain in full, completed from reference TRBV19 and TRBJ2-1, reads DGGITQSPKYLFRKEGQNVTLSCEQNLNHDAMYWYRQDPGQGLRLIYYSQIVNDFQKGDIAEGYSVSREKKESFPLTVTSAQKNPTAFYLCASRRGGRSGSYNEQFFGPGTRLTVL.

This chain uses TRBV28 with TRBJ2-1; TRBD2 might be the D (7 bases). Deletions cut 5 bases from V and 2 bases from J, with 22 bases between. Germline loops: CDR1 MDHEN, CDR2 SYDVKM. CDR3 size: 18 residues. In DNA form, the CDR3 reads TGTGCCAGCAGTCCGGTCATGGGGGGGCCCTTCCCCTACAATGAGCAGTTCTTC. It encodes CASSPVMGGPFPYNEQFF.

The gene calls are TRBV6-1 and TRBJ2-1, with 13 bases matching TRBD2. This CDR3 contains 21 residues. J was trimmed by 6 bases and V by 2 bases; bases with no gene match: 19. The V gene's germline CDR1 is MNHNS and CDR2 SASEGT. DNA for the CDR3: TGTGCCAGCAGTGAACGACAGGGATTAAGGACTAGCGGGAGAGCTAGCAATGAGCAGTTCTTC. It specifies CASSERQGLRTSGRASNEQFF.

The gene calls are TRBV19 and TRBJ1-1, with TRBD1 identical over 8 bases. The CDR3 totals 15 residues. The germline gives CDR1 LNHDA, CDR2 SQIVND (reference sequence). CDR3 amino acids: CATRSGGYRNTEAFF. In DNA form, the CDR3 reads TGTGCAACCAGGTCAGGGGGCTATCGGAACACTGAAGCTTTCTTT. Filled out from reference TRBV19 and TRBJ1-1, the complete variable domain reads DGGITQSPKYLFRKEGQNVTLSCEQNLNHDAMYWYRQDPGQGLRLIYYSQIVNDFQKGDIAEGYSVSREKKESFPLTVTSAQKNPTAFYLCATRSGGYRNTEAFFGQGTRLTVV.

V gene TRBV6-5 combines with J gene TRBJ1-2; D is uncertain. Between the trimmed V and J ends, which lost 6 bases and 4 bases, there was a span of 12 bases. Germline CDR1 and CDR2: MNHEY and SVGAGI. The CDR3 extends over 13 amino acids. CDR3 nucleotides: TGTGCCAGCAGGCGGTTCACCTCCTATGGCTACACCTTC. It yields the protein CASRRFTSYGYTF.

The CDR3 is CASSEVHGAGNTIYF. CDR3 in DNA: TGTGCCAGCAGTGAGGTCCACGGTGCAGGAAACACCATATATTTT. The rearrangement joins TRBV6-1 to TRBJ1-3; D gene uncertain. From germline, CDR1 is MNHNS and CDR2 SASEGT. There are 15 residues in the CDR3. With 3 bases removed from V and 4 bases from J, the gap between germline ends came to 13 bases.

The rearrangement uses TRBV11-2 and TRBJ2-6; the D is unclear. V dropped 3 bases and J dropped 4 bases, with 7 bases sitting between them. Per the germline V gene, CDR1 is SGHAT and CDR2 is FQNNGV. The CDR3 extends over 14 amino acids. CDR3 residues: CASSFREGANVLTF. As DNA, the CDR3 is TGTGCCAGCAGCTTTCGAGAGGGGGCCAACGTCCTGACTTTC.

CDR3 residues: CASSQVARGRTEAFF. The CDR3 nucleotides are TGTGCCAGCAGCCAAGTTGCCAGGGGAAGGACTGAAGCTTTCTTT. The chain links TRBV14 to TRBJ1-1; TRBD1 might be the D (6 bases). The CDR3 covers 15 residues. Germline V gene data show CDR1 as SGHDN and CDR2 as FVKESK. V gave up 1 base and J gave up 5 bases, with 14 bases separating them.

The chain links TRBV19 to TRBJ2-5; possibly TRBD2 for D (6 bases). In germline, CDR1 is LNHDA, CDR2 SQIVND (reference sequence). The CDR3 extends over 14 amino acids. V gave up 7 bases and J gave up 2 bases, with 14 bases separating them. CDR3 in DNA: TGTGCCAGTACCCTATCGACTAGGCAAGAGACCCAGTACTTC. It encodes CASTLSTRQETQYF.

The V gene is TRBV5-1, the J gene TRBJ2-7; TRBD2 matches 13 bases. Per germline, CDR1 SGHRS and CDR2 YFSETQ. V trimming: 1 base; J trimming: 3 bases; junction bases outside the gene matches: 13. This CDR3 region has 19 residues. Here the CDR3 reads CASSLRGGTSGTRRYEQYF. In nucleotides, the CDR3 is TGCGCCAGCAGCTTGAGAGGGGGGACTAGCGGGACCCGACGCTACGAGCAGTACTTC.

J is TRBJ2-7 and V is TRBV27, with 10 bases fitting TRBD1. Germline-derived CDR1 and CDR2 are MNHEY and SMNVEV (reference sequence). After removal of 3 bases from V and 0 bases from J, the junction contained 11 bases not matched to a gene. This CDR3 spans 18 amino acids. In DNA, the CDR3 is TGTGCCAGCAGTTTTGGGGGACAGGGGCGCTCAAGCTCCTACGAGCAGTACTTC. Encoded protein: CASSFGGQGRSSSYEQYF.

The chain combines TRBV27 with TRBJ1-5; 7 bases line up with TRBD1. Losses at the gene ends were 6 bases for V and 7 bases for J; bases not matched to a gene: 12. The CDR3 length is 15 residues. Germline V gene lookup returns CDR1 MNHEY and CDR2 SMNVEV (reference sequence). The CDR3 region has the DNA TGTGCCAGCAGAAAAACTAGACAGGGCAGCCAGCCCCAGCATTTT. The encoded protein is CASRKTRQGSQPQHF.

The genes are TRBV10-3 and TRBJ1-4; no clear D. Germline CDR1 is ENHRY and CDR2 is SYGVKD. V was trimmed by 8 bases and J by 8 bases, leaving 18 bases between them. This CDR3 is built from 14 residues. This CDR3 is CAISGGNLGEKLFF. The CDR3 DNA sequence: TGTGCCATCTCCGGAGGAAACCTGGGGGAAAAACTGTTTTTT.

This clone was detected only once. The gene calls are TRBV7-2 and TRBJ1-6, with D possibly being TRBD1 (5 bases). Per germline, CDR1 SGHTA and CDR2 FQGNSA. The CDR3 is 16 residues long. The V end lost 5 bases, the J end lost 6 bases, and 17 bases lay between the germline ends. The chain's CDR3 is CASSPTQAGPNSPLHF. The CDR3 coding sequence is TGTGCCAGCAGCCCGACCCAGGCAGGGCCTAATTCACCCCTCCACTTT.